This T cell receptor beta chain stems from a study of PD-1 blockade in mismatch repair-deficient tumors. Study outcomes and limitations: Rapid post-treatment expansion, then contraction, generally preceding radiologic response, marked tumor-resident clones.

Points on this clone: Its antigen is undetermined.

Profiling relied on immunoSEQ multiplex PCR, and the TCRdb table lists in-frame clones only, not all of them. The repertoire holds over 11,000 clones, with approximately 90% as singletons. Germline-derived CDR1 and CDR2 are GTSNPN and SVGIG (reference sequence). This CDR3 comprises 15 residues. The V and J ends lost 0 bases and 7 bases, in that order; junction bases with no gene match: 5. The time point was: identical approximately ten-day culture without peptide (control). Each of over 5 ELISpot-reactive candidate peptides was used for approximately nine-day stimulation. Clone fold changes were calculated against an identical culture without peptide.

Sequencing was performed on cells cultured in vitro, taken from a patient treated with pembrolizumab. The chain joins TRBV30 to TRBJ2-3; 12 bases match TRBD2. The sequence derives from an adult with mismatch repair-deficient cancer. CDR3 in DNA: TGTGCCTGGAGTGTGCCTAGCGGGAGGGCTCATACGCAGTATTTT. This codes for CAWSVPSGRAHTQYF. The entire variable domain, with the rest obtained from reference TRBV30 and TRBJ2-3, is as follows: SQTIHQWPATLVQPVGSPLSLECTVEGTSNPNLYWYRQAAGRGLQLLFYSVGIGQISSEVPQNLSASRPQDRQFILSSKKLLLSDSGFYLCAWSVPSGRAHTQYFGPGTRLTVL.